This entry lists 16 T cell receptor beta chains sequenced from one sample in a study of blood T cell repertoires in COVID-19 (dated by TCRdb to the early 2020s). The library was obtained by the immunoSEQ multiplex PCR assay. Drawn from immuneACCESS, this table holds only the in-frame rearrangements with V and J called that TCRdb kept. Clones are partly lost; checked studies trace under half to an unresolved V gene and leave the rest unexplained. This sample holds over 130,000 clones; 88% were observed only once. Around a quarter of the sample goes to the ten largest clones. The sequencing sample was made of peripheral blood. Receptor source: a human donor in a cohort sampled during active COVID-19.

The chain is built from TRBV12-5 and TRBJ2-7, with TRBD1 as a possible D gene (6 bases). Between the trimmed V and J ends, which lost 9 bases and 3 bases, there was a span of 12 bases. This CDR3 spans 12 amino acids. The germline V gene encodes CDR1 LGHNT and CDR2 FRNRAP. The CDR3 DNA reads TGTGCTAGCTCCTTACAGGGCTACGAGCAGTACTTC. Translation gives CASSLQGYEQYF.

The V and J genes are TRBV10-3 and TRBJ1-2, with TRBD1 matching over 8 bases. J gave up 2 bases and V 0 bases, and 2 bases lay outside the gene matches. The germline gives CDR1 ENHRY, CDR2 SYGVKD. The CDR3 runs 15 residues. In DNA form, the CDR3 reads TGTGCCATCAGTGAGTCGAGACAGGGGAACTATGGCTACACCTTC. As protein: CAISESRQGNYGYTF.

This clone was counted only a few times. This chain uses TRBV7-9 with TRBJ2-7; tentatively, D is TRBD2 (6 bases). Germline V CDR1 and CDR2: SEHNR, FQNEAQ (reference sequence). The CDR3 runs to 17 residues. Trimming took 3 bases from V and 4 from J, leaving 22 bases between them. CDR3 coding DNA: TGTGCCAGCAGCTTGATTGCAGGAGGGACGGCCGATTACGAGCAGTACTTC. This gives the protein CASSLIAGGTADYEQYF.

The table lists this clone with a few counts. The chain couples TRBV19 to TRBJ1-5; no definite D call. This CDR3 spans 12 amino acids. V shed 3 bases and J shed 10 bases, with 10 bases lying between them. Germline V gene lookup returns CDR1 LNHDA and CDR2 SQIVND (reference sequence). The CDR3: CASSITSSPQHF. In DNA form, the CDR3 reads TGTGCCAGTAGTATCACCTCGAGTCCCCAGCATTTT.

V usage is TRBV5-1 and J usage is TRBJ2-7; no definite D call. CDR1 is SGHRS, CDR2 YFSETQ, per germline. The CDR3 spans 12 residues. V lost 0 bases and J lost 6, with 7 bases in between. CDR3 region: CASSLGSGEQYF. The CDR3 bases are TGCGCCAGCAGCTTGGGGTCGGGCGAGCAGTACTTC. Full variable domain (remainder filled in from reference TRBV5-1 and TRBJ2-7): KAGVTQTPRYLIKTRGQQVTLSCSPISGHRSVSWYQQTPGQGLQFLFEYFSETQRNKGNFPGRFSGRQFSNSRSEMNVSTLELGDSALYLCASSLGSGEQYFGPGTRLTVT.

The CDR3 is CASSEPGFSYEQYF. The CDR3 DNA reads as TGTGCCAGCAGTGAACCGGGGTTCAGCTACGAGCAGTACTTC. This rearrangement joins TRBV6-1 to TRBJ2-7; the D gene is possibly TRBD2 (5 bases). Trimming left V 2 bases short and J 3 bases short, with 11 bases between. Germline V CDR1 and CDR2: MNHNS, SASEGT. The CDR3 totals 14 residues.

The chain is built from TRBV6-5 and TRBJ2-7; 7 bases are shared with TRBD2. The CDR3 is made up of 15 amino acids. J lost 1 base, V lost 0 bases, and 3 bases had no gene match. CDR1 and CDR2 from the germline V gene are MNHEY and SVGAGI. CDR3 loop: CASSYSLGGSYEQYF. The DNA for the CDR3 is TGTGCCAGCAGTTACTCCCTCGGGGGGTCCTACGAGCAGTACTTC.

The J gene is TRBJ2-7, the V gene TRBV7-2; D may be TRBD2 (6 bases). Germline values: CDR1 SGHTA, CDR2 FQGNSA. This CDR3 comprises 19 residues. The V and J ends lost 1 base and 5 bases respectively, with 27 bases between them. CDR3 sequence (DNA): TGTGCCAGCAGCTTAGGACCCCGGGACCAAAGGGAGGAGTTCCACGAGCAGTACTTC. Protein product: CASSLGPRDQREEFHEQYF.

The V gene is TRBV4-2, the J gene TRBJ1-3; D is perhaps TRBD1 (5 bases). The CDR3 sequence is 14 residues long. Looked up from germline, CDR1 is LGHNA and CDR2 is YNFKEQ. V lost 0 bases and J 4 bases, leaving 7 bases between the germline ends. DNA of the CDR3: TGTGCCAGCAGCCAAGACAGGGCGGGAAACACCATATATTTT. This gives the protein CASSQDRAGNTIYF.

CDR3 in DNA: TGTGCCAGCACCCCGAGGTCTAGCGGGGGTAGGGAGACCCAGTACTTC. It is translated as CASTPRSSGGRETQYF. The V gene is TRBV27, the J gene TRBJ2-5, with 10 bases identical to TRBD2. The germline V gene has CDR1 MNHEY and CDR2 SMNVEV (reference sequence). The CDR3 totals 16 residues. V shed 7 bases and J 5 bases; nucleotides not matched to a gene: 13.

This rearrangement joins TRBV4-3 to TRBJ2-1; D may be TRBD1 (6 bases). The V end lost 2 bases, the J end lost 0 bases, and 11 bases lay between the germline ends. The germline CDR1 and CDR2 sequences are LGHNA and YSLEER. CDR3 length: 16 residues. CDR3 bases: TGCGCCAGCAGCCAAAGGGGGTCCAGCTCCTACAATGAGCAGTTCTTC. This codes for CASSQRGSSSYNEQFF.

The V call is TRBV7-9, the J call TRBJ2-3, with 11 bases identical to TRBD2. CDR3 size: 16 residues. The junction had 12 bases not matched to a gene; V was cut back by 5 bases and J by 8 bases. Per germline, CDR1 SEHNR and CDR2 FQNEAQ (reference sequence). CDR3 nucleotide sequence: TGTGCCAGCAGCCGTATTGGGGCCGGGACTAGCGGTACGCAGTATTTT. Its protein is CASSRIGAGTSGTQYF. The full variable domain, with the rest looked up from reference TRBV7-9 and TRBJ2-3, is DTGVSQNPRHKITKRGQNVTFRCDPISEHNRLYWYRQTLGQGPEFLTYFQNEAQLEKSRLLSDRFSAERPKGSFSTLEIQRTEQGDSAMYLCASSRIGAGTSGTQYFGPGTRLTVL.

Turning to this clone: The junction departs from the called germline gene at one end, perhaps through a read error. This sequence joins TRBV5-5 and TRBJ1-3, with TRBD1 matching 8 bases. Germline lookup yields CDR1 SGHKS and CDR2 YYEKEE (reference sequence). This CDR3 has 16 amino acids. CDR3 in DNA: TGTGCCAGCAGCTTTGGGACAGGTCTCTCTAGAAACACCATATATTTT. This encodes CASSFGTGLSRNTIYF. The entire variable domain, with the rest obtained from reference TRBV5-5 and TRBJ1-3, is as follows: DAGVTQSPTHLIKTRGQQVTLRCSPISGHKSVSWYQQVLGQGPQFIFQYYEKEERGRGNFPDRFSARQFPNYSSELNVNALLLGDSALYLCASSFGTGLSRNTIYFGEGSWLTVV.

This chain's CDR3 is CASSFGSQETQYF. The DNA of the CDR3 is TGTGCCAGCAGCTTCGGGAGCCAAGAGACCCAGTACTTC. V and J are TRBV5-4 and TRBJ2-5, with D possibly TRBD2 on 6 matching bases. Germline V gene sequence: CDR1 SGHNT, CDR2 YYREEE (reference sequence). The CDR3 contains 13 residues. V lost 2 bases and J 1 base, leaving 6 bases between the germline ends.

The V and J genes are TRBV5-1 and TRBJ1-5; tentative D call: TRBD1 (5 bases). V was shortened by 0 bases and J by 7 bases, with 11 bases between the two germline ends. Per the germline V gene, CDR1 is SGHRS and CDR2 is YFSETQ. The CDR3 consists of 14 residues. In DNA, the CDR3 is TGCGCCAGCAGCTTGGATGGGGGGAACCAGCCCCAGCATTTT. The encoded protein is CASSLDGGNQPQHF.

The genes are TRBV6-6 and TRBJ2-1; TRBD2 agrees at 9 bases. Germline CDR1 is MNHNY and CDR2 is SVGAGI (reference sequence). V dropped 4 bases and J dropped 9; count of bases not matched to a gene: 7. The CDR3 runs to 14 residues. The CDR3 protein is CASSLAGEAREQFF. CDR3 sequence (DNA): TGTGCCAGCAGTTTAGCGGGGGAGGCCCGTGAGCAGTTCTTC.